This T cell receptor beta chain was obtained from a study of blood T cell repertoires in COVID-19. This clone was detected only once. J was trimmed by 1 base and V by 5 bases; bases with no gene match: 2. Germline CDR1 reads SEHNR; CDR2 reads FQNEAQ (reference sequence). The CDR3 runs to 15 residues. This table comes from immunoSEQ multiplex PCR, and its TCRdb copy is limited to in-frame clones, with some not included. Of about 480,000 clones detected, 89% appear once; the ten largest clones hold around 0.92%. The chain combines TRBV7-9 with TRBJ2-6; TRBD2 aligns across 7 bases. The TCR was taken from a man between 18 and 35 years old with COVID-19, enrolled during active disease. What was sequenced was peripheral blood. CDR3 amino acids: CASSGRASGANVLTF. CDR3 bases: TGTGCCAGCAGCGGGAGGGCATCTGGGGCCAACGTCCTGACTTTC. The full variable domain, completed using reference TRBV7-9 and TRBJ2-6, is DTGVSQNPRHKITKRGQNVTFRCDPISEHNRLYWYRQTLGQGPEFLTYFQNEAQLEKSRLLSDRFSAERPKGSFSTLEIQRTEQGDSAMYLCASSGRASGANVLTFGAGSRLTVL.